This T cell receptor (beta chain) emerged from a study of T cells in Graves' hyperthyroidism and ophthalmopathy. Study in general: Initial diagnosis, before any treatment, was when peripheral blood was collected.

Germline assignment: CDR1 MNHEY and CDR2 SVGAGI. The CDR3 is 13 amino acids. Trimming removed 0 bases at V and 8 bases at J, with 10 bases between. Amplified TCR beta CDR3 regions derived from RNA transcripts. A set of HTBI primers served as the primers for a first-round RT-PCR of the TCR CDR3. MiXCR, run by TCRdb on the multiplex PCR reads, gives a single entry per CDR3 protein. In the table there are 500,000 to 650,000 distinct CDR3 sequences, roughly 21% of which are singletons. Study observations and caveats: The model identified upcoming ophthalmopathy a median 6.5 months ahead of onset.

This clonotype was recorded at least ten times. Its target is unknown. Sample: blood. The rearrangement links TRBV6-5 to TRBJ1-2; no clear D gene. This receptor was obtained from a man in his forties or fifties with Graves' ophthalmopathy. Written as DNA, the CDR3 is TGTGCCAGCAGTTACTCGTCACAATGGGGCTACACCTTC. This translates into CASSYSSQWGYTF.